Listed below are T cell receptor beta chains from one sample, sequenced in a study of graft-versus-host responses after intestinal transplantation. Sequencing used immunoSEQ multiplex PCR; TCRdb keeps in-frame clones, though not all of them. The data hold tens of thousands of clones, with approximately 95% observed a single time. These receptors have no identified antigens. The starting material was unstimulated CD8+ T cells sorted from spleen or lymph node cells, obtained before intestinal transplant. The receptors here all came from a human donor who received an intestinal transplant. CDR3s include the opening cysteine and the closing phenylalanine or tryptophan. The D gene is left open where the match is weak. Clone size is given for some rows only: seen once, a few or many times, or a class if the clone is expanded.

D gene | clone size | J gene | V gene | CDR3 DNA | CDR3 protein
NA | NA | TRBJ2-7 | TRBV9 | TGTGCCAGCAGCGTGGGGCAGGGTGCAACCTACGAGCAGTACTTC | CASSVGQGATYEQYF
NA | NA | TRBJ2-3 | TRBV7-2 | TGTGCCAGCAGCTTTCCCACTAGCACAGATACGCAGTATTTT | CASSFPTSTDTQYF
TRBD2 | NA | TRBJ2-3 | TRBV7-3 | TGTGCCAGCAGCTCCGGGGGGTTCCCGACAGATACGCAGTATTTT | CASSSGGFPTDTQYF
NA | NA | TRBJ1-1 | TRBV7-9 | TGTGCCAGCAGCGGACGACAGTCTGAAGCTTTCTTT | CASSGRQSEAFF
NA | NA | TRBJ1-6 | TRBV5-1 | TGCGCCAGCAGCTTGGTTCAGGGTGGGTTCGGGTCACCCCTCCACTTT | CASSLVQGGFGSPLHF
TRBD2 | once | TRBJ2-5 | TRBV9 | TGTGCCAGCAGCGTACGGGGGACTAGCGGAGAGACCCAGTACTTC | CASSVRGTSGETQYF
TRBD1 | NA | TRBJ1-2 | TRBV28 | TGTGCCAGCAGCCTAAGACCTTTGGCCGACAGGGGGGAAGGCTACACCTTC | CASSLRPLADRGEGYTF
NA | NA | TRBJ1-2 | TRBV4-1 | TGCGCCAGCAGCCAAGACTCCGCGACTAACTATGGCTACACCTTC | CASSQDSATNYGYTF
NA | NA | TRBJ2-1 | TRBV30 | TGTGCCGCGCTGATTAAAACCTACAATGAGCAGTTCTTC | CAALIKTYNEQFF
TRBD2 | once | TRBJ2-7 | TRBV30 | TGTGCCTGGAGTGGACTAGCCGAATCCTACGAGCAGTACTTC | CAWSGLAESYEQYF
NA | NA | TRBJ1-2 | TRBV9 | TGTGCCAGCAGCCCCGGGGGGGCGGCCTATGGCTACACCTTC | CASSPGGAAYGYTF
TRBD2 | NA | TRBJ2-7 | TRBV2 | TGTGCCAGCAGTGAAGGACCAGCTAGCGGGCGTAACGAGCAGTACTTC | CASSEGPASGRNEQYF
TRBD1 | NA | TRBJ1-2 | TRBV5-4 | TGTGCCAGCAGCTTGATAAGACAGGGGTTTGTCTATGGCTACACCTTC | CASSLIRQGFVYGYTF
TRBD1 | NA | TRBJ2-7 | TRBV4-1 | TGCGCCAGCAGCCTTGGACAGGGAGATTCCTACGAGCAGTACTTC | CASSLGQGDSYEQYF
TRBD1 | NA | TRBJ2-1 | TRBV6-5 | TGTGCCAGCAGCTACTGGCAGGGGGCCGGGGATGAGCAGTTCTTC | CASSYWQGAGDEQFF
NA | NA | TRBJ2-7 | TRBV19 | TGTGCCAGTAGTCCCTTTTCGGTCTGGGACACCTACGAGCAGTACTTC | CASSPFSVWDTYEQYF
NA | NA | TRBJ2-4 | TRBV19 | TGTGCCAGTAGTATAGATGGCGGGGTAGTGAACATTCAGTACTTC | CASSIDGGVVNIQYF
NA | NA | TRBJ1-1 | TRBV7-9 | TGTGCCAGCCGAACAGGGTCCCAGAACACTGAAGCTTTCTTT | CASRTGSQNTEAFF
NA | once | TRBJ2-1 | TRBV9 | TGTGCCAGCAGCGTAGAAGGCGGGGTTTCCTACAATGAGCAGTTCTTC | CASSVEGGVSYNEQFF
TRBD2 | NA | TRBJ2-3 | TRBV2 | TGTGCCAGCAACCTAGCGGACCGTCTCGACACCACAGATACGCAGTATTTT | CASNLADRLDTTDTQYF
TRBD2 | NA | TRBJ2-1 | TRBV19 | TGTGCCAGTAGTTCCGGGACTAGCGGGGCAAGCTCCTACAATGAGCAGTTCTTC | CASSSGTSGASSYNEQFF
TRBD1 | NA | TRBJ2-7 | TRBV9 | TGTGCCAGCAGCGTAGGGACAGGGGATTCCTACGAGCAGTACTTC | CASSVGTGDSYEQYF
TRBD1 | NA | TRBJ1-5 | TRBV6-4 | TGTGCCAGCAGAAAGACACAGGGGGCCGGCAATCAGCCCCAGCATTTT | CASRKTQGAGNQPQHF
TRBD2 | NA | TRBJ2-5 | TRBV7-8 | TGTGCCAGCTCACTAGCGGGAGGTCTAGAGACCCAGTACTTC | CASSLAGGLETQYF
NA | NA | TRBJ2-7 | TRBV7-2 | TGTGCCAGCAGCTTAGGTGGTTGGAGCTCCTACGAGCAGTACTTC | CASSLGGWSSYEQYF
NA | NA | TRBJ1-1 | TRBV29-1 | TGCAGCGTTGGATGGGGGCCGAACACTGAAGCTTTCTTT | CSVGWGPNTEAFF
NA | NA | TRBJ2-5 | TRBV4-1 | TGCGCCAGCAGCCAAGTGGGCCCGGAGACCCAGTACTTC | CASSQVGPETQYF